The present entry profiles one T cell receptor (beta chain) with its context. This sample was taken from a study of Ad26.COV2.S vaccination and SARS-CoV-2 variants. The V gene end was trimmed by 9 bases and the J gene end by 1 base; junction bases not matched to a gene: 1. The CDR3 runs to 13 residues. Sample treatment: some 20 received Ad26.COV2.S at low or high dose, single or two shots; roughly five received placebo; per-sample allocation not given. Vaccine and placebo recipients were sampled on day 63 after the first injection. Sequencing used immunoSEQ multiplex PCR; TCRdb keeps in-frame clones, though not all of them. The sample yields approximately 300,000 clones, around four fifths seen once.

This clonotype was sampled from a person between 18 and 59 years old who received the Ad26.COV2.S COVID-19 vaccine or a placebo. The rearrangement joins TRBV12-3 or TRBV12-4 to TRBJ2-3; TRBD2 aligns across 10 bases. The sequenced sample was peripheral blood, obtained in a trial of Ad26.COV2.S vaccine versus placebo. The CDR3 sequence: CASLAGGTDTQYF. CDR3 nucleotide sequence: TGTGCCAGTCTAGCGGGGGGCACAGATACGCAGTATTTT.